The 9 T cell receptor beta chains presented below share a single source sample, sequenced in a study of beta chain bispecific antibodies for T cell cancers. T cells were expanded from blood mononuclear cells for 3 to 4 days with anti-CD3 OKT3 or CD3/CD28 beads. MiXCR, run by TCRdb on the 5' RACE reads, gives a single entry per CDR3 protein. The repertoire consists of about 20,000 distinct CDR3 sequences, with 2% to 2.5% occurring once and the leading ten covering about 4.9%. Antigens for these TCRs are unknown. Findings and caveats of the study: The TRBV12-3 share of total TRBV signal fell 98.9% after anti-TRBV12 rather than anti-CD19 exposure. Most targeted TRBV signal came from the leukemia cell line cells, not normal T cells.

The sequencing here drew on healthy donor T cells cultured with leukemia cells, taken from a culture containing a bispecific antibody targeting TCR Vbeta12. These receptors originate from a human donor in good health. Some clones in this sample may be carry-over from other donors' samples.

In its sample, this clonotype was seen many times. The rearrangement joins TRBV20-1 to TRBJ1-2; D is undetermined. Germline values: CDR1 DFQATT, CDR2 SNEGSKA (reference sequence). This CDR3 is 11 amino acids long. Trimming left V 5 bases short and J 11 bases short, with 15 bases between. This chain's CDR3 is CSAPLRLWYTF. In nucleotides, the CDR3 is TGCAGTGCTCCGCTAAGGTTGTGGTACACCTTC.

This clonotype was recorded at least ten times. This sequence joins TRBV4-1 and TRBJ2-7, with D possibly TRBD1 on 6 matching bases. V was trimmed by 0 bases and J by 2 bases, leaving 11 bases between them. The CDR3 is 15 amino acids. Germline values: CDR1 MGHRA, CDR2 YSYEKL. CDR3 coding DNA: TGCGCCAGCAGCCAAGAGGACAGACAGACCTACGAGCAGTACTTC. Translating it yields CASSQEDRQTYEQYF.

This clonotype was picked up many times. This chain joins TRBV11-2 and TRBJ2-2; 7 positions agree with TRBD1. CDR1 and CDR2 (germline): SGHAT, FQNNGV. There are 16 residues in the CDR3. J was trimmed by 4 bases and V by 5 bases; bases with no gene match: 10. CDR3 DNA: TGTGCCAGCAGCCCCGGACAGGCCTTGATCACCGGGGAGCTGTTTTTT. It encodes CASSPGQALITGELFF.

This clonotype appeared many times. The rearrangement links TRBV7-9 to TRBJ2-5, with 8 bases matching TRBD2. The trim removed 5 bases at V and 7 bases at J, leaving 18 bases unmatched. This CDR3 is built from 17 residues. The germline V gene encodes CDR1 SEHNR and CDR2 FQNEAQ (reference sequence). The CDR3 bases are TGTGCCAGCAGCACCCCTAGCGGGTTAGGGGCCGAGGGGACCCAGTACTTC. Encoded protein: CASSTPSGLGAEGTQYF.

This clonotype was seen ten or more times. This chain links TRBV27 with TRBJ2-7, with 7 positions matching TRBD2. CDR1 is MNHEY and CDR2 is SMNVEV in the germline V gene (reference sequence). The CDR3 extends over 15 amino acids. Trimming removed 4 bases from V and 2 bases from J; junction bases left unmatched: 8. The chain's CDR3 is CASSSRASGTYEQYF. CDR3 DNA: TGTGCCAGCAGTTCTCGGGCTAGCGGTACCTACGAGCAGTACTTC.

This clonotype was observed many times. The chain links TRBV7-2 to TRBJ2-1; 8 bases match TRBD2. Per the germline V gene, CDR1 is SGHTA and CDR2 is FQGNSA. The V and J ends lost 2 bases and 5 bases, in that order; junction bases with no gene match: 5. The length of the CDR3 is 15 residues. The CDR3 loop reads CASSLLGGADNEQFF. The CDR3 nucleotides read TGTGCCAGCAGCTTACTCGGGGGGGCCGACAATGAGCAGTTCTTC.

This clonotype was seen repeatedly, ten times or more. This chain joins TRBV6-6 and TRBJ1-4; no definite D call. V shed 7 bases and J shed 0 bases, with 9 bases lying between them. The germline V gene encodes CDR1 MNHNY and CDR2 SVGAGI (reference sequence). The CDR3 spans 14 residues. In DNA form, the CDR3 reads TGTGCCAGCAATGTGGGGTCAACTAATGAAAAACTGTTTTTT. It codes for CASNVGSTNEKLFF.

This clonotype was detected ten times or more. V and J are TRBV6-1 and TRBJ2-7, with 8 bases aligning to TRBD1. The junction had 5 bases not matched to a gene; V was cut back by 4 bases and J by 3 bases. Germline V gene lookup returns CDR1 MNHNS and CDR2 SASEGT. The CDR3 consists of 14 residues. The CDR3, as DNA: TGTGCCAGCAGTGGGACAGGGACGCTCTACGAGCAGTACTTC. It translates to CASSGTGTLYEQYF.

In its sample, this clonotype was seen many times. This chain connects TRBV20-1 to TRBJ1-1; maybe TRBD1 (5 bases). Germline CDR1 and CDR2: DFQATT and SNEGSKA (reference sequence). CDR3 length: 14 residues. V was shortened by 6 bases and J by 3 bases, with 17 bases between the two germline ends. CDR3 in amino acids: CSAPDQGEDTEAFF. The CDR3 nucleotides are TGCAGTGCCCCGGACCAGGGCGAGGACACTGAAGCTTTCTTT.